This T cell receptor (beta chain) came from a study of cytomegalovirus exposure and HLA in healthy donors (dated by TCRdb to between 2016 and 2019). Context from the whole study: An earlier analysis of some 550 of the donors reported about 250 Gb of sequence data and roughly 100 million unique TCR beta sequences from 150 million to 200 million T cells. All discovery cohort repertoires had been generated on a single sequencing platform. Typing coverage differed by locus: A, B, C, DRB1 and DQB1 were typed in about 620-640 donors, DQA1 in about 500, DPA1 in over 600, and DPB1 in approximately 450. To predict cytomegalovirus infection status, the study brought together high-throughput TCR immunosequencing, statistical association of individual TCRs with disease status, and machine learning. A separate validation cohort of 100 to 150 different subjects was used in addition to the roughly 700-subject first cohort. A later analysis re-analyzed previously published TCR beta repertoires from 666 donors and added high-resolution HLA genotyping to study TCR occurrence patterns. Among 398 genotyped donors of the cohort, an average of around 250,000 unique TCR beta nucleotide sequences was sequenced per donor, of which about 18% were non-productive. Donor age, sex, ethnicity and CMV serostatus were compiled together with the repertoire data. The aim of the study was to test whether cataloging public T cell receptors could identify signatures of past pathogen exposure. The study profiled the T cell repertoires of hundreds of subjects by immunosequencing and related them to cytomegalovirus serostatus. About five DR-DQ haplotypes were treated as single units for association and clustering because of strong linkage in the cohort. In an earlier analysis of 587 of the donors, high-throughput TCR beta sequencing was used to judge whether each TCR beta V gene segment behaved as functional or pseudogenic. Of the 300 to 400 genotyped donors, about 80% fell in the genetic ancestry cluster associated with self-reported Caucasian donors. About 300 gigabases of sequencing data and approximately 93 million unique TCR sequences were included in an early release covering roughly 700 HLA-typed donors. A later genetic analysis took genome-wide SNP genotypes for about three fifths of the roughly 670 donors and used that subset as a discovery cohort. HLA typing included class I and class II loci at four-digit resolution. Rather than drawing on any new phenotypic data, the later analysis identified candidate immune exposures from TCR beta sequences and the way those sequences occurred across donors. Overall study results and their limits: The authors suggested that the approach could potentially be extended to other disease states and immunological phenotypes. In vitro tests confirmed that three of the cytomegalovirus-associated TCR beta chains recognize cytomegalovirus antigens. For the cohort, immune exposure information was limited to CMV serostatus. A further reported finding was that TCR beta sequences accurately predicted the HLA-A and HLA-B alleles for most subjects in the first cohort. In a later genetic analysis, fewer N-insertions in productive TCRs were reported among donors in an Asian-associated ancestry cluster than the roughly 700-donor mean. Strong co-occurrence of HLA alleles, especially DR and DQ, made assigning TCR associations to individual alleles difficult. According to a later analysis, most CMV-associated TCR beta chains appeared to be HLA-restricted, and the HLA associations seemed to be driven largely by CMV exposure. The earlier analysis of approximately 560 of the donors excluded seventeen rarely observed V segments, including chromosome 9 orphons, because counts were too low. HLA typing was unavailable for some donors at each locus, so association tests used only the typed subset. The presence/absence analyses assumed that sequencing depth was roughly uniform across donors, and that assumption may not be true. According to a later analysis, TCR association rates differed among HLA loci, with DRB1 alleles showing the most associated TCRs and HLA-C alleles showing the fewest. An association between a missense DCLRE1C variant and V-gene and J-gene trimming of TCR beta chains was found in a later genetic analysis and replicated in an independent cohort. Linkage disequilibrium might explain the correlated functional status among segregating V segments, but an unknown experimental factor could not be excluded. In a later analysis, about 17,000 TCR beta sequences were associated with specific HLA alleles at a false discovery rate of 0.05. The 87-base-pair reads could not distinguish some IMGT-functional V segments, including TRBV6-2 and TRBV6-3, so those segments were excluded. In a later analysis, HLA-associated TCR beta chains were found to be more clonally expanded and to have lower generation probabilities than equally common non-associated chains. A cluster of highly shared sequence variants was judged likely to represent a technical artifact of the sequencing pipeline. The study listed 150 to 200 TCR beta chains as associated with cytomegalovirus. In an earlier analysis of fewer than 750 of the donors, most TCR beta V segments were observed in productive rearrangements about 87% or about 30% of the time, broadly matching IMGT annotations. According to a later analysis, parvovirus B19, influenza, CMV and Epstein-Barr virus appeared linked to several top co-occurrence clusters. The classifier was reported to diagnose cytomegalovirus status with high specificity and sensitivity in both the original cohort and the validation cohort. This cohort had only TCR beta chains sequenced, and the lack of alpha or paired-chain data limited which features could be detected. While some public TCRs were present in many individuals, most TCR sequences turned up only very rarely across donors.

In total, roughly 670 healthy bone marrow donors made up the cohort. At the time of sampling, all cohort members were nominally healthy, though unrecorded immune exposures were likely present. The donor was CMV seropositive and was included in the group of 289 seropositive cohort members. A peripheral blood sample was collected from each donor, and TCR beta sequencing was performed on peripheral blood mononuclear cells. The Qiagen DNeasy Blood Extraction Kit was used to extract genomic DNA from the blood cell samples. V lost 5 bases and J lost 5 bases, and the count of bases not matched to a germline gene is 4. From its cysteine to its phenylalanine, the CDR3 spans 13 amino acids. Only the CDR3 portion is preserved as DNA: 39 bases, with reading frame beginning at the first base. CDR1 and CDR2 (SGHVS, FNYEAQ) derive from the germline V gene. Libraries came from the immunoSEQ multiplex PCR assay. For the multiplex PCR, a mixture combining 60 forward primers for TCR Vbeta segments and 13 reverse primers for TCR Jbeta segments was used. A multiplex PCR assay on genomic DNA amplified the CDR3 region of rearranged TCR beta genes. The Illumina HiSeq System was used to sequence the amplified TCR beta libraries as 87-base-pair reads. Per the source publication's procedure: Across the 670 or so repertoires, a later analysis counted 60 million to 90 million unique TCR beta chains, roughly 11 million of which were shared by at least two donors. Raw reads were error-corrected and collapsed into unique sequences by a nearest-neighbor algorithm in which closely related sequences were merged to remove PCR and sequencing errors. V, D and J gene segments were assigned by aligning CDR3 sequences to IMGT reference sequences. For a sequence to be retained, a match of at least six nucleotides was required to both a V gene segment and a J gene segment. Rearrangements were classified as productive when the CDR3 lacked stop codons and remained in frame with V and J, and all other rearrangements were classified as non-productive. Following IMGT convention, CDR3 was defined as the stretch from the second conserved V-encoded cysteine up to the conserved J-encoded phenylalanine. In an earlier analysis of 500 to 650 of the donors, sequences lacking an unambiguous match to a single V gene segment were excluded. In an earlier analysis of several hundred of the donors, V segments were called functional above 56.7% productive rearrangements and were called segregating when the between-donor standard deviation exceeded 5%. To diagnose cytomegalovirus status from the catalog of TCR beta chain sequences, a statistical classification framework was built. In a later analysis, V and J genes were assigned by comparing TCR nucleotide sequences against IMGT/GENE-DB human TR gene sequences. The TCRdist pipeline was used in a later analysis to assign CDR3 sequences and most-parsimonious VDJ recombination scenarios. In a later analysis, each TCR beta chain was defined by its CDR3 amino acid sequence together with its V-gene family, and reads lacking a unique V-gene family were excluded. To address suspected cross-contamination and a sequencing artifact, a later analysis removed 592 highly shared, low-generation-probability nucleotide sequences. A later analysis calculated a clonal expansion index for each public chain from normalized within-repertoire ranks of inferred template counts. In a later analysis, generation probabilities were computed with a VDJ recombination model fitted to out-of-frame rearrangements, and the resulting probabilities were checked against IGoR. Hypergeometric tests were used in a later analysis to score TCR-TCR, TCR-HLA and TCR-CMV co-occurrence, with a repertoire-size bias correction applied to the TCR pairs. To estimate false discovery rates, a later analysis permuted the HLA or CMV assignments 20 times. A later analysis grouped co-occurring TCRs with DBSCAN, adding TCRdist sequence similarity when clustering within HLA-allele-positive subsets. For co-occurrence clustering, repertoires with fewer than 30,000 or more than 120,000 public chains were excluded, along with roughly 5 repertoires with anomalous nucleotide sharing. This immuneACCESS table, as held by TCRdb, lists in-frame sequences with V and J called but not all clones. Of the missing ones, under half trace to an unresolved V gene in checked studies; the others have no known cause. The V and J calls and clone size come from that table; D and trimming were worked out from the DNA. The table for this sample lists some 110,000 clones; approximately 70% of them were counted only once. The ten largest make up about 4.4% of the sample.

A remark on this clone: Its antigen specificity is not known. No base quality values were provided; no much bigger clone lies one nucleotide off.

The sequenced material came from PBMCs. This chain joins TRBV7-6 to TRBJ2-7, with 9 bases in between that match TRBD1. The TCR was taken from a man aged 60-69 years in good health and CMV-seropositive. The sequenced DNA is TGTGCCAGCAGCGCCCGGACAGGGGACGAGCAGTACTTC. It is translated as CASSARTGDEQYF.